Reported below is one T cell receptor (beta chain). Its cognate antigen is unknown. Germline V gene sequence: CDR1 MNHEY, CDR2 SMNVEV (reference sequence). V was shortened by 3 bases and J by 0 bases, with 11 bases between the two germline ends. The CDR3 extends over 16 amino acids. This sample was included in a study of T cell responses to AZD1222 COVID-19 vaccine. TCRdb keeps only in-frame clones here, not all; method: immunoSEQ multiplex PCR. Of about 94,000 clones listed, 90% are singletons. Study observations and caveats: Clonal diversity may have been underestimated in mostly white British donors. Two doses of AZD1222 preceded a rise in Spike-specific TCR breadth and depth. No repertoire was sampled before or during the peak T cell response, only after it.

The sample here was peripheral blood, taken on day 0 of AZD1222 vaccination. The chain employs TRBV27 and TRBJ1-4; D gene unclear. This receptor was identified in an adult in good health. This CDR3 reads CASSLYKGATNEKLFF. The DNA of the CDR3 is TGTGCCAGCAGTTTGTATAAGGGAGCAACTAATGAAAAACTGTTTTTT. Variable domain in full (rest from reference TRBV27 and TRBJ1-4): EAQVTQNPRYLITVTGKKLTVTCSQNMNHEYMSWYRQDPGLGLRQIYYSMNVEVTDKGDVPEGYKVSRKEKRNFPLILESPSPNQTSLYFCASSLYKGATNEKLFFGSGTQLSVL.